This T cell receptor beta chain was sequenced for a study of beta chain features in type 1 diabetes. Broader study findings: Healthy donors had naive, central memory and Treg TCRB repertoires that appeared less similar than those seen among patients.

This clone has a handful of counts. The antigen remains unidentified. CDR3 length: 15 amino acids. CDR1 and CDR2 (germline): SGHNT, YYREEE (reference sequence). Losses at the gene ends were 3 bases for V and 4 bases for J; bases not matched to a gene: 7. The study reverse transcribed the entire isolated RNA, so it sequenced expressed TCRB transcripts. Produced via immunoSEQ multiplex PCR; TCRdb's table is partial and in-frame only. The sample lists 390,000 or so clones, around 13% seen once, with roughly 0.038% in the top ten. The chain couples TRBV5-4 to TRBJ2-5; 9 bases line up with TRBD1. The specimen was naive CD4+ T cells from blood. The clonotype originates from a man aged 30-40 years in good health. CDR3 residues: CASSSTGTGRETQYF. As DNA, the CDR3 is TGTGCCAGCAGCTCGACCGGGACAGGGAGAGAGACCCAGTACTTC. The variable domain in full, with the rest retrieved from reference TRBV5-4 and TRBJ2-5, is ETGVTQSPTHLIKTRGQQVTLRCSSQSGHNTVSWYQQALGQGPQFIFQYYREEENGRGNFPPRFSGLQFPNYSSELNVNALELDDSALYLCASSSTGTGRETQYFGPGTRLLVL.